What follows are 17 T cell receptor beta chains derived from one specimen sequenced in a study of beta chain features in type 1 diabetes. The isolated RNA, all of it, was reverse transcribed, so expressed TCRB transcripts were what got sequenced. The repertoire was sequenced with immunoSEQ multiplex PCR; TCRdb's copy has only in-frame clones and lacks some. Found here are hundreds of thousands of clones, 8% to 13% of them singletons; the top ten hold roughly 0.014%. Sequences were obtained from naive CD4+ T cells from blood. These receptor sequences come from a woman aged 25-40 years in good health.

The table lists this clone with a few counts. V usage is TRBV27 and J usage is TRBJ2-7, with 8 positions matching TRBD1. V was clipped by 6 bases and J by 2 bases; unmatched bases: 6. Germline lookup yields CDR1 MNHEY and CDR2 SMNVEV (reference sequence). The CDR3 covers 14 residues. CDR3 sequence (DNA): TGTGCCAGCAGACGGACAGGGCCCCCCTACGAGCAGTACTTC. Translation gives CASRRTGPPYEQYF.

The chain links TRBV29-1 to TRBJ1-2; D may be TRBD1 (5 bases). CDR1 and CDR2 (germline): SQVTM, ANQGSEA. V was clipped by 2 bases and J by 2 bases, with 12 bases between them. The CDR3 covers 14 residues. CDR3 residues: CSVERRDANYGYTF. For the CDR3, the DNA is TGCAGCGTTGAAAGGAGGGACGCAAACTATGGCTACACCTTC.

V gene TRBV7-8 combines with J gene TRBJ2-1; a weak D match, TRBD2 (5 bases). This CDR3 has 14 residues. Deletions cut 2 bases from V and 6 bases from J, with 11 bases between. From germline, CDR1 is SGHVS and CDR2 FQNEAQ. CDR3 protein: CASSLLRDSNEQFF. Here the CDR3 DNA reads TGTGCCAGCAGCTTACTTCGGGATAGCAATGAGCAGTTCTTC.

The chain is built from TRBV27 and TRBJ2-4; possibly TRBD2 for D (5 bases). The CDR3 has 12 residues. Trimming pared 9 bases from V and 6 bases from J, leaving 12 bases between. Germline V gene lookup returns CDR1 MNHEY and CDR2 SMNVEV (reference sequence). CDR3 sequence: CARKRRGNIQYF. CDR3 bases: TGTGCCAGAAAGAGACGGGGAAACATTCAGTACTTC.

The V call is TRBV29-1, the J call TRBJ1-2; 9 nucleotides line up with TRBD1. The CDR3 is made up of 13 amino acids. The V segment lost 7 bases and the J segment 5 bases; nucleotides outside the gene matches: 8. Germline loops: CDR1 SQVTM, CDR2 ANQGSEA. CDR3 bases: TGCAGCGCCCGGGACAGGGAGGTATATGGCTACACCTTC. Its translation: CSARDREVYGYTF. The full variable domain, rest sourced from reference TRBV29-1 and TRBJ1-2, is SAVISQKPSRDICQRGTSLTIQCQVDSQVTMMFWYRQQPGQSLTLIATANQGSEATYESGFVIDKFPISRPNLTFSTLTVSNMSPEDSSIYLCSARDREVYGYTFGSGTRLTVV.

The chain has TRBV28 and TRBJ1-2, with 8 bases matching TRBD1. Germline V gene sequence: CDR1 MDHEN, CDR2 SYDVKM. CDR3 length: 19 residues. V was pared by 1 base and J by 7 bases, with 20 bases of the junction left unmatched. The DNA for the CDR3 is TGTGCCAGCAGTTTATCACCGGACCGCACAGGGGGGCGATCAGGTGGCTACACCTTC. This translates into CASSLSPDRTGGRSGGYTF.

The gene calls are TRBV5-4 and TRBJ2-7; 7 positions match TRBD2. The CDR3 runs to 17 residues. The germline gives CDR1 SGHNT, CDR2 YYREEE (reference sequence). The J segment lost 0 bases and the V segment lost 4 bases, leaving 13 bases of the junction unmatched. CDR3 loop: CASSPFSAGFPSYEQYF. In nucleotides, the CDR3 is TGTGCCAGCAGCCCCTTTTCAGCGGGATTTCCCTCCTACGAGCAGTACTTC.

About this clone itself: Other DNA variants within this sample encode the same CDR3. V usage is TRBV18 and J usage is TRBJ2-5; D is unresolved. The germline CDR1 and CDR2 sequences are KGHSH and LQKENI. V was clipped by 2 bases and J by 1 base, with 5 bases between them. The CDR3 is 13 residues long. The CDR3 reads CASSPGLQETQYF. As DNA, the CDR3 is TGTGCCAGCTCACCAGGCCTCCAAGAGACCCAGTACTTC.

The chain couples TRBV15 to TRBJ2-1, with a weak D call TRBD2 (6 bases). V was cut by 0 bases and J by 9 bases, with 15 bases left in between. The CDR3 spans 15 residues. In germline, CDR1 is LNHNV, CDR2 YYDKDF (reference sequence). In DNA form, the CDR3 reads TGTGCCACCAGCAGAGATACTGGCGGGATCTCTGAGCAGTTCTTC. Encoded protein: CATSRDTGGISEQFF.

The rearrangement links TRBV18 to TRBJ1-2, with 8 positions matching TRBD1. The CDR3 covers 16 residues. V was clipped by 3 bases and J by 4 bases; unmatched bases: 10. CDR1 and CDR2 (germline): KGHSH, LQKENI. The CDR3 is CASSPSTGTGLYGYTF. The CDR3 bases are TGTGCCAGCTCACCTTCAACCGGGACAGGTCTCTATGGCTACACCTTC.

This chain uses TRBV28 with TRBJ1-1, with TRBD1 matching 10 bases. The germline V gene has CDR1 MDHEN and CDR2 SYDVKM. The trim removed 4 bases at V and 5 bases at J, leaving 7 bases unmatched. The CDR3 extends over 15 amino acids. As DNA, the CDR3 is TGTGCCAGCAGTTATGACAGGGGGCGAGGAACTGAAGCTTTCTTT. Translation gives CASSYDRGRGTEAFF.

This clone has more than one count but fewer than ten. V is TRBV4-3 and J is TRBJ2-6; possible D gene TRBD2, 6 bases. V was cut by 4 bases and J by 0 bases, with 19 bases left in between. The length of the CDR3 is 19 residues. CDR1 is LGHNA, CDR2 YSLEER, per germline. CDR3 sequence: CASSPGRDFLLSGANVLTF. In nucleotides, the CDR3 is TGCGCCAGCAGCCCAGGCCGGGACTTCCTACTCTCTGGGGCCAACGTCCTGACTTTC.

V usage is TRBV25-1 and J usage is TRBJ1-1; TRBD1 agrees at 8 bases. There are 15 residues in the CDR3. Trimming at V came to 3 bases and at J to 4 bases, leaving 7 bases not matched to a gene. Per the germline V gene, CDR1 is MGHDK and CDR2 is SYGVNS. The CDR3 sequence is CASSDPAQGGTEAFF. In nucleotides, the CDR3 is TGTGCCAGCAGTGATCCGGCACAGGGGGGCACTGAAGCTTTCTTT.

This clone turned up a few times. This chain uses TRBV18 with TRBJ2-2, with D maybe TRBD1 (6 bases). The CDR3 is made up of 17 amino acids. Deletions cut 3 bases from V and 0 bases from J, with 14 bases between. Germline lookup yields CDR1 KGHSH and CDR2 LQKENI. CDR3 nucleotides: TGTGCCAGCTCACCGGTGACAGGCGCCGCGAACACCGGGGAGCTGTTTTTT. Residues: CASSPVTGAANTGELFF.

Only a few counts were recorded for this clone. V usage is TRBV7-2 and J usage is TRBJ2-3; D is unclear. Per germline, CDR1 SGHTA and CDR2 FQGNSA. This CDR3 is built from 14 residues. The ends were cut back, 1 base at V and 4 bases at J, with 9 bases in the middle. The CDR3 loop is CASSLEVAADTQYF. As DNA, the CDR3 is TGTGCCAGCAGCTTAGAGGTAGCTGCAGATACGCAGTATTTT.

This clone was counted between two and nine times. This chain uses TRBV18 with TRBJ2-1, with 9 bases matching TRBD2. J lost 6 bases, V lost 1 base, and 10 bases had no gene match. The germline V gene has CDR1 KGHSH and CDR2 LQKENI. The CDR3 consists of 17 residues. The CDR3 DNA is TGTGCCAGCTCACCACTCGTTCTAGCGGGAAATCGCAATGAGCAGTTCTTC. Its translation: CASSPLVLAGNRNEQFF.

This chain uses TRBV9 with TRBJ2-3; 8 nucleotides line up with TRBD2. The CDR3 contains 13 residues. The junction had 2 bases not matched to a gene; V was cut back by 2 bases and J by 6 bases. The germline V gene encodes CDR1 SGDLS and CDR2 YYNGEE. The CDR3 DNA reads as TGTGCCAGCAGCGTGGGGACTAGGGATACGCAGTATTTT. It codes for CASSVGTRDTQYF.